The rows below give T cell receptor beta chains drawn from one sample of a study of low-dose radiotherapy and immunotherapy resistance in tumors. MiXCR, applied by TCRdb to the reads, yields one record per CDR3 protein. The table includes under 95,000 distinct CDR3 sequences, 15% to 20% detected once. Source: PBMCs, taken before treatment. All receptors derive from a male donor with prostate cancer. Each CDR3 is given with its conserved first and last residue. The order of the fields is D gene, CDR3 length, V gene, J gene, clone size, CDR3 protein, CDR3 DNA. D genes are given only for firm matches. Expanded clones get a size class; other rows say once, few or many, or leave the size out.

>TRBD2|15|TRBV13|TRBJ2-3|many
CASSISGGAGVVQYF
TGTGCCAGCAGCATCAGCGGGGGGGCCGGAGTGGTGCAGTATTTT
>NA|14|TRBV2|TRBJ2-1|NA
CASSGTSGGAEQFF
TGTGCCAGCAGTGGAACGAGTGGGGGTGCTGAGCAGTTCTTC
>NA|14|TRBV20-1|TRBJ2-7|many
CSARDEGGPYEQYF
TGCAGTGCTAGAGATGAGGGGGGGCCCTACGAGCAGTACTTC
>NA|15|TRBV6-2/TRBV6-3|TRBJ1-1|many
CASSPPDRGTTEAFF
TGTGCCAGCAGTCCCCCGGATAGGGGTACCACTGAAGCTTTCTTT
>NA|14|TRBV12-3/TRBV12-4|TRBJ1-5|many
CASSALGVRQPQHF
TGTGCCAGCAGTGCCCTTGGGGTCCGTCAGCCCCAGCATTTT
>TRBD2|14|TRBV20-1|TRBJ2-1|NA
CSALSGSPYNEQFF
TGCAGTGCTTTGAGCGGGAGCCCCTACAATGAGCAGTTCTTC
>TRBD2|15|TRBV4-3|TRBJ2-1|many
CASSQGAGGYNEQFF
TGCGCCAGCAGCCAGGGGGCGGGGGGGTACAATGAGCAGTTCTTC
>NA|14|TRBV3-1|TRBJ2-7|many
CASSHPSGPYEQYF
TGTGCCAGCAGCCATCCCTCTGGACCCTACGAGCAGTACTTC
>NA|13|TRBV3-1|TRBJ1-6|many
CASSQEQNSPLHF
TGTGCCAGCAGCCAAGAACAGAATTCACCCCTCCACTTT
>TRBD2|16|TRBV12-5|TRBJ2-1|many
CASGSTPGLGYNEQFF
TGTGCTAGTGGTTCCACACCGGGACTAGGCTACAATGAGCAGTTCTTC
>NA|14|TRBV2|TRBJ2-7|NA
CISRAPTVSYEQYF
TGTATCAGCAGGGCCCCGACGGTCTCCTACGAGCAGTACTTC
>NA|15|TRBV6-1|TRBJ2-7|few
CASSEQVVRSYEQYF
TGTGCCAGCAGTGAGCAGGTAGTGCGCTCCTACGAGCAGTACTTC
>NA|14|TRBV11-2|TRBJ1-2|many
CASSPDSSNYGYTF
TGTGCCAGCAGCCCCGACAGCAGTAACTATGGCTACACCTTC
>TRBD1|14|TRBV6-2/TRBV6-3|TRBJ1-1|many
CASPRTGVGTEAFF
TGTGCCAGCCCTAGGACAGGGGTTGGGACTGAAGCTTTCTTT
>NA|15|TRBV29-1|TRBJ1-4|many
CSVEDLGTIGEKLFF
TGCAGCGTTGAAGATCTGGGTACAATAGGTGAAAAACTGTTTTTT
>NA|12|TRBV10-3|TRBJ2-7|many
CATKGDGYEQYF
TGTGCCACCAAGGGAGACGGCTACGAGCAGTACTTC
>TRBD2|14|TRBV5-1|TRBJ2-1|many
CASSSGLAGDEQFF
TGCGCCAGCAGCTCGGGACTAGCGGGGGATGAGCAGTTCTTC
>NA|16|TRBV3-1|TRBJ1-5|many
CASSQSPDRNNQPQHF
TGTGCCAGCAGCCAATCCCCGGACAGAAACAATCAGCCCCAGCATTTT
>NA|14|TRBV13|TRBJ2-4|many
CASSSGSRRDIQYF
TGTGCCAGCAGCTCCGGGTCCAGGAGGGACATTCAGTACTTC
>NA|13|TRBV12-3/TRBV12-4|TRBJ2-3|many
CASSLDRANPQYF
TGTGCCAGCAGTTTAGACCGCGCCAATCCGCAGTATTTT
>NA|13|TRBV6-2/TRBV6-3|TRBJ1-5|many
CATRTYSNQPQHF
TGTGCCACCCGGACATATAGCAATCAGCCCCAGCATTTT
>TRBD2|16|TRBV5-5|TRBJ2-7|many
CASSFGLAGSSYEQYF
TGTGCCAGCAGCTTTGGACTAGCGGGGAGCTCCTACGAGCAGTACTTC
>TRBD1|15|TRBV12-3/TRBV12-4|TRBJ2-3|many
CASSLLSTGADTQYF
TGTGCCAGCAGCTTACTATCGACAGGGGCAGATACGCAGTATTTT
>TRBD1|17|TRBV5-1|TRBJ1-1|many
CASSQTPLRQGNTEAFF
TGCGCCAGCAGCCAAACGCCGTTACGACAGGGGAACACTGAAGCTTTCTTT
>NA|15|TRBV7-2|TRBJ2-7|many
CASSLAESQAYEQYF
TGTGCCAGCAGCTTAGCAGAGTCGCAAGCCTACGAGCAGTACTTC
>NA|13|TRBV12-3/TRBV12-4|TRBJ1-1|many
CASNKNRNTEAFF
TGTGCCAGCAATAAGAACAGGAACACTGAAGCTTTCTTT
>NA|15|TRBV11-1|TRBJ2-7|many
CASSFLIGESPQQYF
TGTGCCAGCAGCTTTCTCATCGGGGAGTCCCCGCAGCAGTACTTC
>NA|17|TRBV4-2|TRBJ2-1|NA
CASSQEGDSGGYNEQFF
TGTGCCAGCAGCCAAGAGGGTGACAGTGGGGGTTACAATGAGCAGTTCTTC
>TRBD1|15|TRBV9|TRBJ2-2|NA
CASSVEGADTGELFF
TGTGCCAGCAGCGTAGAGGGGGCTGACACCGGGGAGCTGTTTTTT
>TRBD2|13|TRBV5-1|TRBJ2-7|many
CASSPGLEGEQYF
TGCGCCAGCAGCCCGGGACTAGAGGGCGAGCAGTACTTC
>NA|16|TRBV18|TRBJ2-3|many
CASSPRQGGSTDTQYF
TGTGCCAGCTCACCTCGGCAGGGTGGGAGCACAGATACGCAGTATTTT
>NA|13|TRBV5-4|TRBJ2-1|many
CASSLERTREQFF
TGTGCCAGCAGCTTGGAAAGAACCCGCGAGCAGTTCTTC
>NA|15|TRBV7-9|TRBJ2-3|many
CASSPPRRLGDTQYF
TGTGCCAGCAGTCCACCACGGCGCTTGGGGGATACGCAGTATTTT
>TRBD1|15|TRBV4-1|TRBJ1-5|many
CASSQQQGTNQPQHF
TGCGCCAGCAGCCAGCAACAGGGGACCAATCAGCCCCAGCATTTT
>NA|14|TRBV6-2/TRBV6-3|TRBJ2-2|many
CASSWNGGNGELFF
TGTGCCAGCAGTTGGAACGGGGGCAACGGGGAGCTGTTTTTT
>NA|14|TRBV7-2|TRBJ1-1|many
CASSLDWGNTEAFF
TGTGCCAGCAGCTTAGACTGGGGGAACACTGAAGCTTTCTTT
>TRBD2|14|TRBV29-1|TRBJ2-1|many
CSVAPSGGGNEQFF
TGCAGCGTTGCCCCTAGCGGGGGGGGAAATGAGCAGTTCTTC
>NA|14|TRBV3-1|TRBJ2-2|NA
CASLGPANTGELFF
TGTGCCAGCCTGGGCCCAGCGAACACCGGGGAGCTGTTTTTT
>NA|14|TRBV10-3|TRBJ2-2|many
CAMGATGNTGELFF
TGTGCCATGGGGGCCACAGGGAACACCGGGGAGCTGTTTTTT
>NA|17|TRBV7-9|TRBJ2-5|many
CASSLVSGPDPKETQYF
TGTGCCAGCAGCTTAGTATCGGGGCCGGACCCGAAAGAGACCCAGTACTTC
>TRBD1|17|TRBV11-2|TRBJ1-3|few
CASSPRFGQGYGNTIYF
TGTGCCAGCAGCCCGCGGTTCGGACAGGGGTACGGAAACACCATATATTTT
>TRBD1|14|TRBV7-2|TRBJ1-1|many
CASSSRTGRTEAFF
TGTGCCAGCAGCTCCCGGACAGGGAGGACTGAAGCTTTCTTT
>NA|13|TRBV11-2|TRBJ1-5|many
CASSLGRNQPQHF
TGTGCCAGCAGCTTGGGGCGGAATCAGCCCCAGCATTTT
>NA|15|TRBV6-5|TRBJ1-2|many
CASSRFVREPYGYTF
TGTGCCAGCAGTCGATTTGTCAGGGAGCCCTATGGCTACACCTTC
>NA|13|TRBV5-8|TRBJ1-5|many
CASSLEQNQPQHF
TGTGCCAGCAGCTTGGAACAGAATCAGCCCCAGCATTTT
>NA|17|TRBV4-2|TRBJ2-7|many
CASSHGMGGTSSYEQYF
TGTGCCAGCAGCCACGGGATGGGTGGGACATCCTCCTACGAGCAGTACTTC
>NA|15|TRBV3-1|TRBJ2-2|many
CASSPRGELTGELFF
TGTGCCAGCAGCCCCCGAGGGGAGCTGACCGGGGAGCTGTTTTTT
>NA|14|TRBV12-3/TRBV12-4|TRBJ2-7|many
CASSLEGASYEQYF
TGTGCCAGCAGTTTGGAGGGGGCCTCCTACGAGCAGTACTTC
>NA|14|TRBV7-2|TRBJ2-7|many
CASSLESAAYEQYF
TGTGCCAGCAGCTTAGAGTCGGCTGCCTACGAGCAGTACTTC
>TRBD1|15|TRBV20-1|TRBJ2-1|many
CSADLWDRAADEQFF
TGCAGTGCCGACCTATGGGACAGGGCTGCGGATGAGCAGTTCTTC
>NA|14|TRBV11-2|TRBJ2-1|NA
CASSLERDLNEQFF
TGTGCCAGCAGCTTAGAGCGGGATCTCAATGAGCAGTTCTTC
>TRBD2|14|TRBV30|TRBJ2-3|many
CACIPGGGTDTQYF
TGTGCCTGTATCCCGGGGGGGGGCACAGATACGCAGTATTTT
>TRBD2|16|TRBV5-1|TRBJ2-7|many
CASSLVPAGGSYEQYF
TGCGCCAGCAGCTTGGTTCCAGCGGGGGGTTCCTACGAGCAGTACTTC